This T cell receptor (beta chain) is from a study of cytomegalovirus exposure and HLA in healthy donors. Primers: 60 Vbeta forward and 13 Jbeta reverse. Here immunoSEQ multiplex PCR was the method, and the copy in TCRdb shows in-frame clones only, minus some. Here the sample spans some 140,000 clones, around 80% being singletons. As concerns this clone: Mismatch with germline at one junction end may stem from a read error.

The TCR was taken from a man aged 25-45 years in good health and CMV-seropositive. Source material: PBMCs.

CDR3 residues: CASSLAVGEGYEQYF. CDR3 DNA: TGTGCTAGCAGCTTAGCAGTGGGTGAGGGCTACGAGCAGTACTTC. The rearrangement uses TRBV7-7 and TRBJ2-7, with D possibly being TRBD2 (5 bases). The germline gives CDR1 SSHAT, CDR2 FNYEAQ (reference sequence). This CDR3 comprises 15 residues.